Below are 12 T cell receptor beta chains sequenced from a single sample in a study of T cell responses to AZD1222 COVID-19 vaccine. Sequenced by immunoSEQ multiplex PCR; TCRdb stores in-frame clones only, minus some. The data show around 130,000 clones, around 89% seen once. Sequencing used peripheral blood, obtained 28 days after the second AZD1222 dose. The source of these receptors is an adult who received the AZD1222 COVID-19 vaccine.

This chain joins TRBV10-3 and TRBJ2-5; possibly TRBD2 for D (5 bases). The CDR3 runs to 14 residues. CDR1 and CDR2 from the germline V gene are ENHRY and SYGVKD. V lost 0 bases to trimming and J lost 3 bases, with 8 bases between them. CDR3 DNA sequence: TGTGCCATCAGTGAGTCGGGGAGCGAAGAGACCCAGTACTTC. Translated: CAISESGSEETQYF.

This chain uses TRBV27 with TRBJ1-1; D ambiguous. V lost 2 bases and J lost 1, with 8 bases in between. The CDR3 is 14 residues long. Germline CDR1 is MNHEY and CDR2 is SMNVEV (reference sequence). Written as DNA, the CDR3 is TGTGCCAGCAGTTTACAGGCAGCGAACACTGAAGCTTTCTTT. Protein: CASSLQAANTEAFF.

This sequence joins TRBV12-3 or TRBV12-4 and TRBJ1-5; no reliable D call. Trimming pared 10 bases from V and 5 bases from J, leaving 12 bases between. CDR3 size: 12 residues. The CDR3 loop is CATTSGYQPQHF. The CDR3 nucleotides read TGTGCCACCACGTCGGGCTATCAGCCCCAGCATTTT.

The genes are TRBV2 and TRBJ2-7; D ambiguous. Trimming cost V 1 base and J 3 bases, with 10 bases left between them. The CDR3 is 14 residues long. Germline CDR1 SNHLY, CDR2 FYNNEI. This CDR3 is CASSEDGVNYEQYF. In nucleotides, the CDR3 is TGTGCCAGCAGTGAAGACGGTGTGAACTACGAGCAGTACTTC.

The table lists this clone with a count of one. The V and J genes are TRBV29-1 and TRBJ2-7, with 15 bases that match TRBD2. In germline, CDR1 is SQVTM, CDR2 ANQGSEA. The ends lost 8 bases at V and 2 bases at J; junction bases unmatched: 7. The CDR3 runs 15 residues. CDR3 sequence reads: CSRGTSGGPPYEQYF. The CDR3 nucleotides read TGCAGCCGGGGGACTAGCGGGGGGCCCCCCTACGAGCAGTACTTC.

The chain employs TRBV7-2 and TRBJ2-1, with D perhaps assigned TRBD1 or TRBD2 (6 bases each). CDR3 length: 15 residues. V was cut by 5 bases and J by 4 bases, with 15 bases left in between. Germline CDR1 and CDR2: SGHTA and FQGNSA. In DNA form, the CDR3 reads TGTGCCAGCAGCGCACGTGGGGGGCAATACAATGAGCAGTTCTTC. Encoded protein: CASSARGGQYNEQFF.

The DNA for the CDR3 is TGTGCCTGGAGTGTCGATTCTGGCTCCTACGAGCAGTACTTC. Its translation is CAWSVDSGSYEQYF. The V call is TRBV30, the J call TRBJ2-7; D remains unclear. Germline values: CDR1 GTSNPN, CDR2 SVGIG (reference sequence). Trimming took off 0 bases at V and 0 bases at J, with 9 bases between the two ends. CDR3 size: 14 residues.

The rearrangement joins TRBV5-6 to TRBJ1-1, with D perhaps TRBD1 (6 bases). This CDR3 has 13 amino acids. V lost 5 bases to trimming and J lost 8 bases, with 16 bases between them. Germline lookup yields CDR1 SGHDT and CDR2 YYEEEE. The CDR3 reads CASRNTGSAEAFF. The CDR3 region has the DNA TGTGCCAGCAGAAACACAGGGTCGGCGGAAGCTTTCTTT.

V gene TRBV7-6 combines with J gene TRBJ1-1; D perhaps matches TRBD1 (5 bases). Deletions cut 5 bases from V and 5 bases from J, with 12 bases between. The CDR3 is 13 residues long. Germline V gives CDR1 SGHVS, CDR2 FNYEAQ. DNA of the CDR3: TGTGCCAGCAGCCCGGGGCGGGGGACTGAAGCTTTCTTT. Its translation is CASSPGRGTEAFF.

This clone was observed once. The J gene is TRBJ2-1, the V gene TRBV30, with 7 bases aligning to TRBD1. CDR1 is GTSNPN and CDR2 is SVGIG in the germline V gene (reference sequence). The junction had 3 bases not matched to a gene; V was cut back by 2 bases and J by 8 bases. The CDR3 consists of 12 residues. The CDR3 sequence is CAWSQGVDEQFF. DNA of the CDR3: TGTGCCTGGAGTCAGGGGGTGGATGAGCAGTTCTTC.

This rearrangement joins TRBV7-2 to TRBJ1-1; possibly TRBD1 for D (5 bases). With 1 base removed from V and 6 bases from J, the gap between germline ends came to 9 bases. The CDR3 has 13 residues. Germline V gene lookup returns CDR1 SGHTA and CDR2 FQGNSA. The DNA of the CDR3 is TGTGCCAGCAGCTTAGGGGGCGGGGCTGAAGCTTTCTTT. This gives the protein CASSLGGGAEAFF.

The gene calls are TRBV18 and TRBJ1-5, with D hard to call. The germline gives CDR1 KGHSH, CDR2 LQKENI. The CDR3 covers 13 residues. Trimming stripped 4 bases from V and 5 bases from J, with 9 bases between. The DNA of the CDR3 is TGTGCCAGCTCACGTGGGAGGGATCAGCCCCAGCATTTT. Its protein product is CASSRGRDQPQHF.